The 19 T cell receptor beta chains listed next were all sequenced from one sample in a study of blood T cell repertoires in COVID-19. The table came from immunoSEQ multiplex PCR; TCRdb's copy has only in-frame clones and leaves some out. The table lists under 130,000 clones, around four fifths of them singletons. Input material: peripheral blood. Receptors were obtained from a woman aged 70-85 years with acute or convalescent COVID-19.

Only a few counts were recorded for this clone. The chain combines TRBV6-5 with TRBJ1-6, with 7 bases lining up with TRBD1. V shed 8 bases and J 10 bases; nucleotides not matched to a gene: 14. The CDR3 spans 15 residues. Per the germline V gene, CDR1 is MNHEY and CDR2 is SVGAGI. CDR3 protein: CASSPNDRARSPLHF. The CDR3 DNA reads TGTGCCAGCTCCCCTAACGACAGGGCGAGATCACCCCTCCACTTT.

V gene TRBV12-3 or TRBV12-4 combines with J gene TRBJ1-1; D call uncertain. The CDR3 totals 13 residues. V lost 7 bases and J lost 0, with 9 bases in between. In DNA, the CDR3 is TGTGCCAGCACCCAGAAGTTGAACACTGAAGCTTTCTTT. This gives the protein CASTQKLNTEAFF.

The chain carries TRBV2 and TRBJ1-2, with 7 bases aligning to TRBD1. This CDR3 has 12 amino acids. Germline CDR1 reads SNHLY; CDR2 reads FYNNEI. The CDR3 loop is CAWTGSNYGYTF. CDR3 DNA: TGTGCATGGACAGGCTCTAACTATGGCTACACCTTC.

This chain connects TRBV5-6 to TRBJ1-4; 8 nucleotides align to TRBD1. Germline V gene sequence: CDR1 SGHDT, CDR2 YYEEEE. The V and J ends lost 0 bases and 3 bases, in that order; junction bases with no gene match: 4. CDR3 size: 16 residues. CDR3 sequence (DNA): TGTGCCAGCAGCTTGGCCAGGGGGCCGGCTAATGAAAAACTGTTTTTT. It codes for CASSLARGPANEKLFF.

The chain combines TRBV5-4 with TRBJ1-4; D gene unclear. The CDR3 has 14 residues. V shed 4 bases and J shed 5 bases, with 12 bases lying between them. Germline CDR1 and CDR2: SGHNT and YYREEE (reference sequence). CDR3 sequence: CASSSSTKNEKLFF. Here the CDR3 DNA reads TGTGCCAGCAGCAGCTCGACAAAAAATGAAAAACTGTTTTTT.

This clone is a singleton in its sample. The chain uses TRBV6-5 and TRBJ1-4; D uncertain. V dropped 10 bases and J dropped 4 bases, with 16 bases sitting between them. CDR1 and CDR2 from the germline V gene are MNHEY and SVGAGI. The CDR3 totals 14 residues. CDR3: CATKAQSINEKLFF. The CDR3 DNA sequence: TGTGCCACCAAGGCACAGTCGATTAATGAAAAACTGTTTTTT.

CDR3 sequence reads: CASPGGTDYGYTF. The DNA for the CDR3 is TGTGCCTCCCCTGGGGGCACGGACTATGGCTACACCTTC. The chain has TRBV30 and TRBJ1-2; D is possibly TRBD1 (6 bases). Germline CDR1 is GTSNPN and CDR2 is SVGIG (reference sequence). The CDR3 is 13 amino acids. Trimming took 7 bases from V and 3 from J, leaving 15 bases between them.

The rearrangement uses TRBV5-6 and TRBJ2-5, with a weak D call TRBD2 (6 bases). This CDR3 region has 16 residues. Per the germline V gene, CDR1 is SGHDT and CDR2 is YYEEEE. The ends were cut back, 1 base at V and 3 bases at J, with 16 bases in the middle. The CDR3 here is CASSLKPGVAKETQYF. The DNA of the CDR3 is TGTGCCAGCAGCTTGAAGCCGGGGGTAGCCAAAGAGACCCAGTACTTC.

The CDR3, as DNA: TGTGCCAGTAGTATAGTGGGAGGGAATCAGCCCCAGCATTTT. It codes for CASSIVGGNQPQHF. This rearrangement joins TRBV19 to TRBJ1-5; D remains ambiguous. The CDR3 is 14 amino acids. Per the germline V gene, CDR1 is LNHDA and CDR2 is SQIVND (reference sequence). V lost 1 base to trimming and J lost 4 bases, with 8 bases between them. Combining the CDR3 with reference TRBV19 and TRBJ1-5 gives the whole variable domain DGGITQSPKYLFRKEGQNVTLSCEQNLNHDAMYWYRQDPGQGLRLIYYSQIVNDFQKGDIAEGYSVSREKKESFPLTVTSAQKNPTAFYLCASSIVGGNQPQHFGDGTRLSIL.

The chain combines TRBV6-1 with TRBJ1-2; 9 nucleotides align to TRBD1. In germline, CDR1 is MNHNS, CDR2 SASEGT. V trimming: 4 bases; J trimming: 8 bases; junction bases outside the gene matches: 14. The CDR3 covers 16 residues. The CDR3 DNA reads as TGTGCCAGCAGTGGGACCCGGGACAGGGAAAGAAACGGCTACACCTTC. Translating it yields CASSGTRDRERNGYTF.

This rearrangement joins TRBV4-1 to TRBJ1-2, with 7 bases aligning to TRBD1. The J segment lost 8 bases and the V segment lost 0 bases, leaving 6 bases of the junction unmatched. This CDR3 has 14 residues. Germline CDR1 is MGHRA and CDR2 is YSYEKL. The chain's CDR3 is CASSQDGTAWGYTF. The CDR3 DNA is TGCGCCAGCAGCCAAGATGGGACAGCCTGGGGCTACACCTTC.

The chain carries TRBV27 and TRBJ1-2; 7 bases match TRBD1. CDR3 length: 15 residues. Germline loops: CDR1 MNHEY, CDR2 SMNVEV (reference sequence). Losses at the gene ends were 4 bases for V and 8 bases for J; bases not matched to a gene: 13. CDR3 loop: CASSSALGQVWGYTF. The CDR3 DNA reads as TGTGCCAGCAGTTCCGCCCTCGGACAGGTTTGGGGCTACACCTTC.

The chain has TRBV6-5 and TRBJ1-1; D is ambiguous. V lost 9 bases, J lost 4 bases, and 9 bases lay in between. The CDR3 is 11 amino acids. Germline loops: CDR1 MNHEY, CDR2 SVGAGI. The CDR3 loop is CASIQSTEAFF. The DNA of the CDR3 is TGTGCCAGTATACAGTCCACTGAAGCTTTCTTT.

The J gene is TRBJ2-2, the V gene TRBV2; D remains unclear. Trimming left V 2 bases short and J 7 bases short, with 11 bases between. The CDR3 spans 14 residues. CDR1 and CDR2 from the germline V gene are SNHLY and FYNNEI. The CDR3 DNA reads as TGTGCCAGCAGTGAATTAGCCGGCCGCGGGGAGCTGTTTTTT. Protein sequence: CASSELAGRGELFF.

The rearrangement joins TRBV19 to TRBJ1-2; no clear D. Germline V lookup: CDR1 LNHDA, CDR2 SQIVND (reference sequence). The V and J ends lost 4 bases and 4 bases respectively, with 7 bases between them. The CDR3 runs 12 residues. The DNA for the CDR3 is TGTGCCAGTAGTACCCGACTCTATGGCTACACCTTC. Residues: CASSTRLYGYTF.

V gene TRBV3-1 (or the pseudogene TRBV3-2) combines with J gene TRBJ2-5; TRBD1 agrees at 9 bases. This CDR3 spans 17 amino acids. Germline CDR1 LGHDT, CDR2 YNNKEL (reference sequence). Germline trimming cut 3 bases from V and 4 bases from J; bases unmatched to any gene: 12. The CDR3 region has the DNA TGTGCCAGCAGCCAGCCGGGACAGGGCGGGTGGAGAGAGACCCAGTACTTC. Protein: CASSQPGQGGWRETQYF.

A few counts support this clone. The chain links TRBV7-8 to TRBJ2-1, with 9 bases that match TRBD2. Germline CDR1 is SGHVS and CDR2 is FQNEAQ. Trimming took 5 bases from V and 5 from J; bases not matched to a gene: 10. The CDR3 totals 16 residues. The chain's CDR3 is CASSPQRSGGNNEQFF. DNA for the CDR3: TGTGCCAGCAGCCCACAACGAAGCGGGGGGAACAATGAGCAGTTCTTC. The entire variable domain, with the rest obtained from reference TRBV7-8 and TRBJ2-1, is as follows: GAGVSQSPRYKVAKRGQDVALRCDPISGHVSLFWYQQALGQGPEFLTYFQNEAQLDKSGLPSDRFFAERPEGSVSTLKIQRTQQEDSAVYLCASSPQRSGGNNEQFFGPGTRLTVL.

This rearrangement joins TRBV7-2 to TRBJ2-3; 7 bases are a match to TRBD2. The CDR3 runs to 16 residues. J gave up 3 bases and V 4 bases, and 10 bases lay outside the gene matches. Germline CDR1 is SGHTA and CDR2 is FQGNSA. The CDR3 coding sequence is TGTGCCAGCAGCTCAGGGTTGAGCGGGGCTACAGATACGCAGTATTTT. Residues: CASSSGLSGATDTQYF.

The chain carries TRBV4-3 and TRBJ2-3; D might be TRBD1 (5 bases). There are 15 residues in the CDR3. The germline V gene encodes CDR1 LGHNA and CDR2 YSLEER. The germline V and J ends were trimmed by 0 bases and 2 bases, with 9 bases remaining between them. The CDR3 here is CASSQDTTATDTQYF. The CDR3 nucleotides read TGCGCCAGCAGCCAAGATACGACAGCCACAGATACGCAGTATTTT.